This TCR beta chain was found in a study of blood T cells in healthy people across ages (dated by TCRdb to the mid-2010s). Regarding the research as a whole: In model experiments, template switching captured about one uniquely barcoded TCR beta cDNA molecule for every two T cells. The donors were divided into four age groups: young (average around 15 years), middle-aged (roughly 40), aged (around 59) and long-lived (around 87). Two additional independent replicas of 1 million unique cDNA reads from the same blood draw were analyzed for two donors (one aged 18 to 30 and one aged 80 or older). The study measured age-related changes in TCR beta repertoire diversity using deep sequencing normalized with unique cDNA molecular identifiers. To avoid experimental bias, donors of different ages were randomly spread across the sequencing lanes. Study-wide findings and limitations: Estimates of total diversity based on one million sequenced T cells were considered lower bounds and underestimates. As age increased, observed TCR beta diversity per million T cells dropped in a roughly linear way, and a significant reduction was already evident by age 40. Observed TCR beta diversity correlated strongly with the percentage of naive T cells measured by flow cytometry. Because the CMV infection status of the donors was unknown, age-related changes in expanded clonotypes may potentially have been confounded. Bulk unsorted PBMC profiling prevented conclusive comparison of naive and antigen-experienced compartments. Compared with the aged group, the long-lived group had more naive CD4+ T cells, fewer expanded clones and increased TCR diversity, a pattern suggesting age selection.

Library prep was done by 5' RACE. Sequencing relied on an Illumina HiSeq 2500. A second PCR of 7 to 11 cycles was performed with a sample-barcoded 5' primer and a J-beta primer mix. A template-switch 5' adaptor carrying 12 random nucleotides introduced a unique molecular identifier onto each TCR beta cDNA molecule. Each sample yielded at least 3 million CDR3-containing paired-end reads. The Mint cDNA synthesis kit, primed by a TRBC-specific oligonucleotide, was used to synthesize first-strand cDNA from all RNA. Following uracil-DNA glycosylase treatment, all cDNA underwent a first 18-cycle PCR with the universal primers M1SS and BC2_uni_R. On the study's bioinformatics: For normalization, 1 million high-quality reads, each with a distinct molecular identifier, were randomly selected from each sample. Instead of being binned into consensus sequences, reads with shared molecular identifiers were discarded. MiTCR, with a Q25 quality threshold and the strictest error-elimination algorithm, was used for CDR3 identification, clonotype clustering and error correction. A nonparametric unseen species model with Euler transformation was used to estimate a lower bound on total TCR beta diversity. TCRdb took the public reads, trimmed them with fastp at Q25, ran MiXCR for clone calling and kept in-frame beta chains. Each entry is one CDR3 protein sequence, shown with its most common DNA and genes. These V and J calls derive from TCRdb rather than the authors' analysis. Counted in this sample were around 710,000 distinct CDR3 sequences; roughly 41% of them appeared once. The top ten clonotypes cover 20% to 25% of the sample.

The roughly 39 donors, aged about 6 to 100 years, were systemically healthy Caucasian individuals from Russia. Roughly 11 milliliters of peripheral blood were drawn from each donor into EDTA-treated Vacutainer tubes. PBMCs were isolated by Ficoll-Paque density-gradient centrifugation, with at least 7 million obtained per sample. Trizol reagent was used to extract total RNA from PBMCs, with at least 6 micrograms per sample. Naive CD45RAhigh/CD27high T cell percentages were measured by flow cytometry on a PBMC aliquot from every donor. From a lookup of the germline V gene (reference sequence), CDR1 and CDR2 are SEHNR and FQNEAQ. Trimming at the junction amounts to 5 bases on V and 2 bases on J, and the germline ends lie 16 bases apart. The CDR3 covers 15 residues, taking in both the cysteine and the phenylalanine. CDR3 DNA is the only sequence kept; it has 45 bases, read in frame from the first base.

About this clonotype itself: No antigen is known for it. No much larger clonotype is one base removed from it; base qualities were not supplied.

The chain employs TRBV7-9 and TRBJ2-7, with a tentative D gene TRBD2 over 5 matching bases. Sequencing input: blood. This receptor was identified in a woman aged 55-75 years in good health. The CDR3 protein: CASSPPPSGPYEQYF. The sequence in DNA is TGTGCCAGCAGCCCCCCCCCGAGCGGACCCTACGAGCAGTACTTC.